Following are 15 T cell receptor beta chains from one sample sequenced in a study of cytomegalovirus exposure and HLA in healthy donors. The PCR employed 60 Vbeta primers together with 13 Jbeta primers. Some clones are missing from TCRdb's copy, which holds only in-frame ones; the method was immunoSEQ multiplex PCR. The sample records about 90,000 clones, 60% to 85% being singletons. What was sequenced was PBMCs. These receptors were taken from a woman in her thirties or forties in good health and CMV-seropositive.

This rearrangement joins TRBV19 to TRBJ1-1; D is ambiguous. Per the germline V gene, CDR1 is LNHDA and CDR2 is SQIVND (reference sequence). The CDR3 runs 13 residues. V was shortened by 1 base and J by 4 bases, with 7 bases between the two germline ends. CDR3 sequence reads: CASSIGAGTEAFF. In DNA form, the CDR3 reads TGTGCCAGTAGTATAGGTGCGGGCACTGAAGCTTTCTTT.

The chain couples TRBV28 to TRBJ2-5; 7 nucleotides align to TRBD2. The J call may be wrong; the DNA end is better matched by TRBJ2-7. The CDR3 spans 15 residues. The germline V gene has CDR1 MDHEN and CDR2 SYDVKM. CDR3 in amino acids: CASGLAGGSTYEQYF. The CDR3, as DNA: TGTGCCAGCGGACTTGCCGGGGGGTCCACCTACGAGCAGTACTTC.

The chain combines TRBV30 with TRBJ1-2; D might be TRBD1 (6 bases). The germline CDR1 and CDR2 sequences are GTSNPN and SVGIG (reference sequence). Trimming took off 7 bases at V and 4 bases at J, with 13 bases between the two ends. This CDR3 is built from 12 residues. The CDR3 region has the DNA TGTGCCTCACTCGGGACAACCTATGGCTACACCTTC. Residues: CASLGTTYGYTF.

This clone was detected a few times. Written as DNA, the CDR3 is TGTGCCAGCAGGGGCGGGGCGGGGCCCCTGAGCTCCTACAATGAGCAGTTCTTC. Translation gives CASRGGAGPLSSYNEQFF. The chain carries TRBV5-5 and TRBJ2-1, with D perhaps TRBD2 (6 bases). This CDR3 has 18 residues. Deletions cut 5 bases from V and 0 bases from J, with 21 bases between. CDR1 is SGHKS and CDR2 is YYEKEE in the germline V gene (reference sequence).

V and J are TRBV12-5 and TRBJ2-1, with a tentative D call TRBD2 (5 bases). Trimming cost V 4 bases and J 9 bases, with 19 bases left between them. Germline CDR1 reads LGHNT; CDR2 reads FRNRAP. The CDR3 spans 15 residues. The CDR3 DNA sequence: TGTGCTAGTGGTTCCCCCCCCCACGGGGTCAGTGAGCAGTTCTTC. Protein product: CASGSPPHGVSEQFF.

The rearrangement uses TRBV6-1 and TRBJ2-7, with D maybe TRBD2 (6 bases). CDR1 MNHNS and CDR2 SASEGT come from the germline V gene. This CDR3 is built from 18 residues. Trimming removed 3 bases from V and 3 bases from J, with 24 bases in between. CDR3 loop: CASSERRRADSLYYEQYF. CDR3 bases: TGTGCCAGCAGTGAGCGTAGGAGGGCAGACTCCCTCTACTACGAGCAGTACTTC.

The rearrangement uses TRBV5-6 and TRBJ1-6, with 9 bases that match TRBD1. Trimming took 3 bases from V and 7 from J; bases not matched to a gene: 11. CDR3 size: 17 residues. Germline assignment: CDR1 SGHDT and CDR2 YYEEEE. The CDR3 loop is CASSSLNWGQGNSPLHF. CDR3 nucleotide sequence: TGTGCCAGCAGCTCCCTAAACTGGGGACAGGGCAATTCACCCCTCCACTTT.

The chain links TRBV7-9 to TRBJ2-3, with a tentative D call TRBD1 (5 bases). CDR1 is SEHNR and CDR2 is FQNEAQ in the germline V gene (reference sequence). V lost 5 bases to trimming and J lost 8 bases, with 14 bases between them. CDR3 length equals 13 residues. In DNA form, the CDR3 reads TGTGCCAGCAGCACCTCAGGGTCAGGTACGCAGTATTTT. Its translation is CASSTSGSGTQYF.

The chain carries TRBV29-1 and TRBJ1-1; TRBD1 is a possible D gene (5 bases). Germline CDR1 reads SQVTM; CDR2 reads ANQGSEA. The V end lost 7 bases, the J end lost 7 bases, and 16 bases lay between the germline ends. The CDR3 has 12 amino acids. The CDR3 spells CSARTGTNEAFF. The CDR3 coding sequence is TGCAGCGCCAGAACAGGAACCAATGAAGCTTTCTTT.

V gene TRBV6-5 combines with J gene TRBJ1-5; D is undetermined. V gave up 2 bases and J gave up 4 bases, with 9 bases separating them. Germline values: CDR1 MNHEY, CDR2 SVGAGI. This CDR3 is 14 amino acids long. The CDR3 protein is CASSYRETNQPQHF. CDR3 DNA sequence: TGTGCCAGCAGTTACAGGGAGACTAATCAGCCCCAGCATTTT.

The chain has TRBV19 and TRBJ1-4, with TRBD1 identical over 7 bases. The germline V gene has CDR1 LNHDA and CDR2 SQIVND (reference sequence). V shed 1 base and J 5 bases; nucleotides not matched to a gene: 7. This CDR3 is built from 16 residues. This CDR3 reads CASSIGPGQKNEKLFF. The CDR3 DNA reads TGTGCCAGTAGTATAGGACCGGGACAGAAAAATGAAAAACTGTTTTTT.

The CDR3 region has the DNA TGCAGCGGACTCCGGAATTACGAGCAGTACTTC. It yields the protein CSGLRNYEQYF. The chain links TRBV29-1 to TRBJ2-7; no firm D call. Germline CDR1 SQVTM, CDR2 ANQGSEA. Between the trimmed V and J ends, which lost 7 bases and 4 bases, there was a span of 11 bases. The CDR3 extends over 11 amino acids.

The V gene is TRBV5-1, the J gene TRBJ2-3; TRBD2 agrees at 12 bases. CDR1 is SGHRS and CDR2 is YFSETQ in the germline V gene. This CDR3 comprises 19 residues. Trimming removed 1 base from V and 3 bases from J; junction bases left unmatched: 12. The CDR3 DNA sequence: TGCGCCAGCAGCTTGACGGCGACTAGCGGGAGTATTGGTACAGATACGCAGTATTTT. Amino acid sequence: CASSLTATSGSIGTDTQYF.

The V call is TRBV11-3, the J call TRBJ1-1; tentatively, D is TRBD1 (5 bases). V gave up 5 bases and J gave up 5 bases, with 12 bases separating them. Germline lookup yields CDR1 SGHNT and CDR2 YENEEA. The CDR3 is 13 residues long. The CDR3 DNA is TGTGCCAGCAGCCTAGCGCAGGGAACTGAAGCTTTCTTT. Encoded protein: CASSLAQGTEAFF.

The gene calls are TRBV2 and TRBJ2-7; 8 bases are shared with TRBD2. There are 14 residues in the CDR3. Germline loops: CDR1 SNHLY, CDR2 FYNNEI. The J segment lost 3 bases and the V segment lost 7 bases, leaving 8 bases of the junction unmatched. The CDR3 region has the DNA TGTGCCAGCAAACCGGGAGGGCCGCGCTACGAGCAGTACTTC. It codes for CASKPGGPRYEQYF. Variable domain in full (rest from reference TRBV2 and TRBJ2-7): EPEVTQTPSHQVTQMGQEVILRCVPISNHLYFYWYRQILGQKVEFLVSFYNNEISEKSEIFDDQFSVERPDGSNFTLKIRSTKLEDSAMYFCASKPGGPRYEQYFGPGTRLTVT.